This entry describes one T cell receptor (beta chain). As yet, its antigen is unknown. A much larger clone is a single base away; this may be a read error. These data come from a study of tumor-infiltrating lymphocytes in primary liver carcinoma. From roughly 0.55 ug of total RNA, TCR beta-specific cDNA was reverse-transcribed using a constant-region primer. Construction of TCR beta libraries relied on three successive nested multiplex PCR rounds employing slightly modified ARM-PCR. TRBV1-TRBV30 forward primers paired with a C-beta reverse primer drove the first two PCR rounds, approximately 11 cycles each. MiXCR, run by TCRdb on the multiplex PCR reads, gives a single entry per CDR3 protein. The data contain roughly 100,000 distinct CDR3 sequences, about 62% of them singletons. Study results and caveats: Significantly greater top-250-clone fractions characterized tumors relative to blood (p = 0.039).

From roughly 20-30 mg of unsorted bulk tissue, DNA and RNA were co-extracted together. From germline, CDR1 is MDHEN and CDR2 SYDVKM. The CDR3 has 14 amino acids. The sequenced sample consisted of liver tumor tissue from sampling region 2. Regarding subset: tumor region T2, inferior pole. The chain joins TRBV28 to TRBJ2-3; TRBD2 matches at 8 bases. The clonotype originates from an older woman with primary liver carcinoma and hepatitis B virus infection. This chain's CDR3 is CACSLTSDTDTQYF. The CDR3 DNA is TGTGCCTGCAGTCTGACTAGCGACACAGATACGCAGTATTTT.